The present TCR beta chain was sequenced within a study of CD8 T cells in Susac syndrome. Reverse transcription used about 0.5 to 1 ug RNA and random hexamers. TCRdb re-called the immunoSEQ multiplex PCR reads with MiXCR, one entry per CDR3 protein. Here the sample spans about 180,000 distinct CDR3 sequences, under 95% being singletons. There are 15 residues in the CDR3. CDR1 and CDR2 (germline): LGHNA, YSLEER. The V and J ends lost 0 bases and 5 bases respectively, with 13 bases between them. This rearrangement joins TRBV4-3 to TRBJ2-5, with a weak D call TRBD1 (6 bases). The sample taken for sequencing was CD4+ T cells from PBMCs. This TCR derives from a human donor with Susac syndrome. The CDR3, as DNA: TGCGCCAGCAGCCAAGATGGGACAAGGGACGAGACCCAGTACTTC. Encoded protein: CASSQDGTRDETQYF.